This TCR beta chain appears in the sequencing data of a study of blood T cell repertoires in COVID-19. The overall study: From T cells, B-cell-depleted T cells, or PBMCs came the material, which was cDNA or gDNA.

This CDR3 spans 14 amino acids. Trimming shortened V by 2 bases and J by 0 bases, and 5 bases separated the two germline ends. Germline CDR1 is MNHNS and CDR2 is SASEGT. Participants came from fewer than 25 US areas, aged about 18 to 95 years. Assignment of participants to cohorts was predicated upon participant-reported clinical history. Original processing methods: Reference gene primer amplification gave estimated nucleated cell counts. Only in-frame clones appear in the TCRdb table, and some are missing; sequencing was by immunoSEQ multiplex PCR. V and J calls plus clone size are reproduced from that table; the DNA served to infer D and trimming. Found here are about 220,000 clones, 70% to 85% of them singletons; the top ten hold 1.3%. Only one count was recorded for this clone.

The TCR originated in a woman aged 40 to 49 with acute COVID-19. The sequencing sample was made of PBMCs or T cells enriched from blood (not recorded which). The rearrangement joins TRBV6-1 to TRBJ1-3; D gene ambiguous. The CDR3 reads CASSEPVSGNTIYF. The CDR3, as DNA: TGTGCCAGCAGTGAACCCGTCTCTGGAAACACCATATATTTT.